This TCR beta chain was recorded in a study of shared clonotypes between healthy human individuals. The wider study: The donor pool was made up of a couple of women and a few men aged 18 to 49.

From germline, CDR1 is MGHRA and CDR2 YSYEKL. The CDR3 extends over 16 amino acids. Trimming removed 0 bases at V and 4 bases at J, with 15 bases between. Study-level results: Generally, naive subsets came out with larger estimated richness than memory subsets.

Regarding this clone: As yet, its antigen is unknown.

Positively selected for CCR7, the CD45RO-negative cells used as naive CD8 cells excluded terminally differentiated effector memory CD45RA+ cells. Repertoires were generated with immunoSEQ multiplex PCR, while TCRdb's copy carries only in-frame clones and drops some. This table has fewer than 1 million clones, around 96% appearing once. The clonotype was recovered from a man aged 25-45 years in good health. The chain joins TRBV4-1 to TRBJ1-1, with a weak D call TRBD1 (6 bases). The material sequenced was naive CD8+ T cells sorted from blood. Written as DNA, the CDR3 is TGCGCCAGCAGCCAAGATCGAGTACAGGGAGCCACTGAAGCTTTCTTT. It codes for CASSQDRVQGATEAFF.